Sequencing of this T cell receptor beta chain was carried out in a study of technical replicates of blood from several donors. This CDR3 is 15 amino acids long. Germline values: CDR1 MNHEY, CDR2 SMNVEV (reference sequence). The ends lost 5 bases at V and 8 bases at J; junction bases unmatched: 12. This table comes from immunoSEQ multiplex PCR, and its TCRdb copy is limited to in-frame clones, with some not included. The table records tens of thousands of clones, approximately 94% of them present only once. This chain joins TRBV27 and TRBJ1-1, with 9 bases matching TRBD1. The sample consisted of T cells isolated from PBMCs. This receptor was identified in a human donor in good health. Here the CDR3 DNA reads TGTGCCAGCAGTCGGACAGGGGACCTCCAGGGAGAAGCTTTCTTT. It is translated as CASSRTGDLQGEAFF.